Listed below are T cell receptor beta chains from one sample, sequenced in a study of T cell repertoires in cytomegalovirus infection. Each CDR3 protein gets one entry after TCRdb re-called the reads with MiXCR. The repertoire holds 500,000 or so distinct CDR3 sequences, with about 17% as singletons. Sample: CD8+ T cells from PBMCs. These receptor sequences come from a human donor in good health (CMV status not recorded). Some clones in this sample may be carry-over from other donors' samples. CDR3s include the opening cysteine and the closing phenylalanine or tryptophan. A D gene is named only where the DNA matches it firmly. Clone size is stated in some rows and not others, as once, few, many or a class when expanded.

V,J,length,D,size,CDR3,DNA
TRBV4-2,TRBJ2-4,20,TRBD2,NA,CASSQGLAGDPFIAKNIQYF,TGTGCCAGCAGCCAAGGGCTAGCGGGGGATCCCTTCATAGCCAAAAACATTCAGTACTTC
TRBV7-3,TRBJ2-4,12,NA,once,CASSPTDSFQYF,TGTGCCAGCAGCCCCACTGACAGTTTTCAGTACTTC
TRBV12-5,TRBJ1-1,12,NA,many,CASGHGQIAAFF,TGTGCTAGTGGCCATGGACAAATCGCAGCTTTCTTT
TRBV5-4,TRBJ2-1,15,TRBD2,many,CASSFKRELGNEQFF,TGTGCCAGCAGCTTTAAGCGGGAGTTGGGCAATGAGCAGTTCTTC
TRBV12-3/TRBV12-4,TRBJ2-5,14,NA,NA,CASSLLHQKETQYF,TGTGCCAGCAGCCTACTCCATCAGAAAGAGACCCAGTACTTC
TRBV6-5,TRBJ1-1,14,NA,NA,CASSPGLGRTEAFF,TGTGCCAGCAGTCCGGGCCTGGGTCGCACTGAAGCTTTCTTT
TRBV7-2,TRBJ2-1,14,NA,NA,CASSLVSVYNEQFF,TGTGCCAGCAGCTTAGTTAGCGTTTACAATGAGCAGTTCTTC
TRBV18,TRBJ1-6,14,TRBD1,many,CASSDRGHHSPLHF,TGTGCCAGCTCAGACAGGGGCCATCATTCACCCCTCCACTTT
TRBV28,TRBJ1-5,16,NA,many,CASSLFGPEAGQPQHF,TGTGCCAGCAGTTTATTCGGACCCGAGGCCGGTCAGCCCCAGCATTTT
TRBV6-2/TRBV6-3,TRBJ1-5,14,NA,NA,CASSYSGRGQPQHF,TGTGCCAGCAGTTATTCCGGCAGGGGTCAGCCCCAGCATTTT
TRBV7-4,TRBJ1-1,12,NA,NA,CASRRVNKEAFF,TGTGCCAGCAGAAGGGTGAACAAGGAAGCTTTCTTT
TRBV20-1,TRBJ2-1,13,NA,few,CSADPSSYNEQFF,TGCAGTGCAGACCCCAGCTCCTACAATGAGCAGTTCTTC
TRBV6-6,TRBJ1-1,15,TRBD1,few,CASSAIMTGAAEAFF,TGTGCCAGCAGTGCTATCATGACAGGGGCCGCTGAAGCTTTCTTT
TRBV6-1,TRBJ1-2,13,TRBD1,many,CASSETGGYGYTF,TGTGCCAGCAGTGAGACAGGGGGCTATGGCTACACCTTC
TRBV11-2,TRBJ1-4,16,NA,many,CASSFWTPRGNEKLFF,TGTGCCAGCAGCTTTTGGACCCCTCGGGGTAATGAAAAACTGTTTTTT
TRBV6-5,TRBJ1-2,11,NA,NA,CASEGGQGYTF,TGTGCCAGCGAGGGGGGGCAGGGCTACACCTTC
TRBV15,TRBJ1-4,14,TRBD1,few,CATSSRDSSLQLFF,TGTGCCACCAGCAGCCGGGACAGCTCTCTGCAACTGTTTTTT
TRBV5-1,TRBJ2-1,12,NA,NA,CASSLFPGEQFF,TGCGCCAGCAGCCTCTTCCCAGGGGAGCAGTTCTTC
TRBV6-1,TRBJ2-7,17,TRBD2,many,CASSEDAWREGRYEQYF,TGTGCCAGCAGTGAAGATGCGTGGCGGGAGGGCCGATACGAGCAGTACTTC
TRBV7-9,TRBJ1-2,14,NA,many,CASSKQGRDYGYTF,TGTGCCAGCAGCAAACAGGGACGGGACTATGGCTACACCTTC
TRBV7-8,TRBJ2-7,15,NA,many,CASSLGGQGPYEQYF,TGTGCCAGCAGCTTAGGGGGCCAGGGACCCTACGAGCAGTACTTC
TRBV28,TRBJ2-7,15,TRBD2,few,CASSLVPGGGNEQYF,TGTGCCAGCAGTTTGGTCCCGGGAGGGGGGAACGAGCAGTACTTC
TRBV19,TRBJ1-5,15,NA,many,CASSQIRDTHQPQHF,TGTGCCAGTAGTCAAATCAGGGACACCCATCAGCCCCAGCATTTT
TRBV2,TRBJ2-7,13,TRBD1,few,CASSETGAYEQYF,TGTGCCAGCAGTGAGACAGGGGCCTACGAGCAGTACTTC
TRBV20-1,TRBJ2-5,15,TRBD1,NA,CSARDRQGIVETQYF,TGCAGTGCTAGAGACCGACAGGGGATAGTTGAGACCCAGTACTTC
TRBV7-9,TRBJ2-7,15,TRBD1,many,CASSLARTGQGEQYF,TGTGCCAGCAGCTTAGCGCGGACAGGGCAGGGCGAGCAGTACTTC
TRBV27,TRBJ2-7,13,NA,NA,CASSPTTTYEQYF,TGTGCCAGCAGTCCTACCACCACCTACGAGCAGTACTTC
TRBV11-2,TRBJ2-5,15,NA,many,CASSLRSDSQETQYF,TGTGCCAGCAGCTTAAGATCGGACAGTCAAGAGACCCAGTACTTC
TRBV27,TRBJ2-4,16,TRBD1,many,CASSKSQGEVKNIQYF,TGTGCCAGCAGTAAATCACAGGGGGAGGTCAAAAACATTCAGTACTTC
TRBV11-2,TRBJ2-5,16,NA,few,CASSLVSQQGKETQYF,TGTGCCAGCAGCTTAGTTTCTCAACAGGGAAAAGAGACCCAGTACTTC
TRBV19,TRBJ1-1,14,TRBD1,many,CASIDRGLNTEAFF,TGTGCCAGTATCGACAGGGGGCTTAACACTGAAGCTTTCTTT
TRBV12-3/TRBV12-4,TRBJ2-7,13,NA,NA,CASSFGTIAEQYF,TGTGCCAGCAGTTTCGGGACAATTGCCGAGCAGTACTTC
TRBV11-2,TRBJ1-1,15,NA,many,CASSLTRDVGGEAFF,TGTGCCAGCAGCTTAACGAGGGATGTCGGCGGTGAAGCTTTCTTT
TRBV5-1,TRBJ2-1,14,NA,NA,CASSFGAEAPEQFF,TGCGCCAGCAGCTTTGGGGCGGAGGCACCTGAGCAGTTCTTC
TRBV20-1,TRBJ1-6,14,NA,few,CSARAGLYNSPLHF,TGCAGTGCTAGAGCTGGGCTGTATAATTCACCCCTCCACTTT
TRBV2,TRBJ2-2,16,NA,NA,CASRPLTPGRSGELFF,TGTGCCAGCAGGCCCTTAACTCCGGGGCGGAGCGGGGAGCTGTTTTTT
TRBV20-1,TRBJ2-3,15,TRBD2,NA,CSARATSGGADTQYF,TGCAGTGCTAGGGCGACTAGCGGGGGCGCAGATACGCAGTATTTT
TRBV6-5,TRBJ2-3,18,TRBD2,few,CASSYITSGGAGTDTQYF,TGTGCCAGCAGTTACATAACTAGCGGGGGGGCGGGCACAGATACGCAGTATTTT
TRBV20-1,TRBJ2-7,11,NA,NA,CSASREIEQYF,TGCAGTGCTAGCAGGGAAATCGAGCAGTACTTC
TRBV9,TRBJ2-1,17,TRBD2,NA,CASSATLTSGRGYVQFF,TGTGCCAGCAGCGCGACGTTGACTAGCGGGAGGGGGTATGTTCAGTTCTTC
TRBV11-2,TRBJ2-7,16,TRBD2,many,CASSRSRTSGFYEQYF,TGTGCCAGCAGCCGTTCCCGGACTAGCGGCTTCTACGAGCAGTACTTC
TRBV27,TRBJ1-1,14,TRBD1,few,CASRYRGLNTEAFF,TGTGCCAGCAGATACAGGGGTTTGAACACTGAAGCTTTCTTT
TRBV20-1,TRBJ1-6,17,TRBD1,few,CSARDRLYSSYNSPLHF,TGCAGTGCCCGGGACAGGCTGTATAGCTCCTATAATTCACCCCTCCACTTT
TRBV27,TRBJ1-4,15,TRBD1,NA,CASSPRDRGYEELFF,TGTGCCAGCAGTCCAAGGGACAGGGGGTATGAGGAACTGTTTTTT
TRBV6-1,TRBJ2-1,17,TRBD2,many,CATSLPLKGRVEVEQFF,TGTGCTACAAGCCTTCCACTAAAGGGGAGGGTTGAGGTTGAGCAGTTCTTC
TRBV10-2,TRBJ1-5,15,TRBD1,many,CASSTGTGENQPQHF,TGCGCCAGCAGCACCGGGACAGGGGAGAATCAGCCCCAGCATTTT
TRBV15,TRBJ2-7,16,TRBD2,NA,CATSREATSGNYEQYF,TGTGCCACCAGCAGAGAGGCTACTAGCGGGAACTACGAGCAGTACTTC
TRBV6-6,TRBJ2-1,14,TRBD2,NA,CASGGGSSYNEQFF,TGTGCCAGCGGCGGCGGGAGCTCCTACAATGAGCAGTTCTTC
TRBV27,TRBJ2-1,15,TRBD1,many,CASRTDRGGYNEQFF,TGTGCCAGCAGAACAGACAGGGGGGGCTACAATGAGCAGTTCTTC
TRBV6-6,TRBJ2-5,17,TRBD2,NA,CASSYSLRGAPKETQYF,TGTGCCAGCAGTTACTCTTTGCGGGGGGCCCCCAAAGAGACCCAGTACTTC
TRBV6-5,TRBJ1-1,13,TRBD1,many,CASSYTGDTEAFF,TGTGCCAGCAGTTACACAGGGGACACTGAAGCTTTCTTT
TRBV15,TRBJ2-7,16,NA,NA,CATSTHRGSGSYEQYF,TGTGCCACCAGCACCCATCGGGGCAGCGGCTCCTACGAGCAGTACTTC
TRBV7-9,TRBJ2-1,16,TRBD1,many,CASSLSPTGIGNEQFF,TGTGCCAGCAGCTTAAGCCCGACAGGGATCGGGAATGAGCAGTTCTTC
TRBV13,TRBJ2-1,14,NA,NA,CASSLASTGNEQFF,TGTGCCAGCAGCTTAGCCTCCACGGGAAATGAGCAGTTCTTC
TRBV5-6,TRBJ1-2,14,NA,many,CASSWTGAHYGYTF,TGTGCCAGCAGCTGGACGGGGGCCCACTATGGCTACACCTTC